A selection of T cell receptor beta chains follows, all from one sample in a study of blood T cell repertoires in COVID-19. The method was immunoSEQ multiplex PCR; TCRdb's version includes in-frame clones alone and lacks a portion of them. The repertoire has under 200,000 clones, approximately 90% of them found once; the top ten carry roughly 0.56%. The sample taken for sequencing was peripheral blood. The source is a man in his fifties or sixties with acute or convalescent COVID-19. The CDR3 runs from the conserved cysteine through the conserved F or W.

TRBJ1-1 | TRBV11-2 | 16 | CASRSEAIQGAEEAFF
TRBJ1-6 | TRBV3-1/TRBV3-2 | 17 | CASSPRGTADYNSPLHF
TRBJ2-5 | TRBV7-9 | 14 | CASRSRDFQETQYF
TRBJ2-5 | TRBV5-1 | 14 | CASSGGRGQETQYF
TRBJ2-5 | TRBV2 | 17 | CASSLTGTANQQETQYF
TRBJ2-5 | TRBV11-2 | 16 | CASSSIPTGVQETQYF
TRBJ1-5 | TRBV7-8 | 15 | CASSLTLVSNQPQHF
TRBJ2-3 | TRBV5-5 | 14 | CASLTPTSTDTQYF
TRBJ2-3 | TRBV9 | 16 | CASSLPRGEGTDTQYF
TRBJ1-1 | TRBV5-6 | 13 | CASSPTGWTEAFF
TRBJ2-3 | TRBV27 | 18 | CASSGGTSGSTRTDTQYF
TRBJ2-4 | TRBV9 | 13 | CASSVAVGGAQYF
TRBJ2-1 | TRBV7-6 | 19 | CASSLALPDSPTSGNEQFF
TRBJ2-4 | TRBV28 | 12 | CASRQTGTTQYF
TRBJ2-7 | TRBV10-2 | 11 | CATVTGVEQYF
TRBJ1-2 | TRBV6-4 | 9 | CASTNGYTF
TRBJ2-3 | TRBV6-5 | 15 | CASSYLGQGRDTQYF
TRBJ2-1 | TRBV18 | 15 | CASSPSRQGYNEQFF
TRBJ2-7 | TRBV27 | 14 | CASSLLAGVGEQYF
TRBJ2-3 | TRBV10-3 | 13 | CAGMGQGTDTQYF
TRBJ2-5 | TRBV30 | 12 | CAWSIYVETQYF
TRBJ1-6 | TRBV6-5 | 16 | CASSYAGRFGNSPLHF